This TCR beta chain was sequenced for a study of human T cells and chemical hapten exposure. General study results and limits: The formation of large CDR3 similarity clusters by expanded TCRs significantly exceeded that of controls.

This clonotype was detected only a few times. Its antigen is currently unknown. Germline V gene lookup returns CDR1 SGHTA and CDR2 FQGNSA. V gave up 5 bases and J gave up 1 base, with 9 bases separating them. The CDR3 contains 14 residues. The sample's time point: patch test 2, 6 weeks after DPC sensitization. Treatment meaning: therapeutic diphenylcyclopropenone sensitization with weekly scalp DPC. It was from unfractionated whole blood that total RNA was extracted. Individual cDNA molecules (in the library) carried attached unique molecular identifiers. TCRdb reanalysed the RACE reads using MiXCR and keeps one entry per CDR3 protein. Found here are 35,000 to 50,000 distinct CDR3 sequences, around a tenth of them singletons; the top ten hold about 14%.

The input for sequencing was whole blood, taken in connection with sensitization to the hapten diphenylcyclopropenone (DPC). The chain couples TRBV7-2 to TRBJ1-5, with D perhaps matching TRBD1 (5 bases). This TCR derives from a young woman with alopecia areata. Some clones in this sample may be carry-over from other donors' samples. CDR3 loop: CASSLAGSNQPQHF. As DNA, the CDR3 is TGTGCCAGCAGCCTGGCAGGGAGCAATCAGCCCCAGCATTTT.